Sequencing of this T cell receptor (beta chain) was carried out in a study of T cell responses to AZD1222 COVID-19 vaccine. Overall study findings and caveats: Repertoire sampling happened only post peak T cell response. Mostly white British, mostly female donors; authors suggested clonal diversity may be underestimated.

TCRdb's table, derived via immunoSEQ multiplex PCR, lists solely in-frame clones and lacks some. The sample holds some 120,000 clones; roughly 87% are singletons and the top ten take around 4.5%. V was cut by 3 bases and J by 1 base, with 14 bases left in between. Per the germline V gene, CDR1 is KGHDR and CDR2 is SFDVKD. This CDR3 has 16 amino acids. This clone is a singleton in its sample. The antigen remains unidentified. The source was peripheral blood, collected on day 0 of MenACWY control vaccination. The chain uses TRBV24-1 and TRBJ2-5; D possibly uses TRBD1 or TRBD2 (6 bases each). The sequence was obtained from an adult in good health. CDR3 DNA: TGTGCCACCAGTGATCACGAGGGGGGACTCCAAGAGACCCAGTACTTC. Translated, it gives CATSDHEGGLQETQYF.